This is a list of T cell receptor beta chains from one sample in a study of blood T cell repertoires in COVID-19. Data came from immunoSEQ multiplex PCR; TCRdb stores just in-frame clones and leaves some out. In the table there are tens of thousands of clones, 65% to 90% of which are singletons. The sample was peripheral blood. The source is a man in his forties with acute or convalescent COVID-19. The CDR3 runs from the conserved cysteine through the conserved F or W. A D gene is named only where the DNA matches it firmly. The size of a clone is reported for some rows only, either as once, few or many, or as a class for expanded clones.

d_call: NA; v_call: TRBV7-9; cdr3_length: 15; j_call: TRBJ1-3; clone_size: few; cdr3_nt: TGTGCCAGCAGCCTACAGGGTCACTCTGGAAACACCATATATTTT; cdr3_aa: CASSLQGHSGNTIYF
d_call: NA; v_call: TRBV6-2/TRBV6-3; cdr3_length: 16; j_call: TRBJ1-6; clone_size: few; cdr3_nt: TGTGCCAGCAGCCGGACAGCTGAGAACTATAATTCACCCCTCCACTTT; cdr3_aa: CASSRTAENYNSPLHF
d_call: NA; v_call: TRBV5-1; cdr3_length: 14; j_call: TRBJ1-2; clone_size: NA; cdr3_nt: TGCGCCAGCAGCGATTCCCCCACAGTCTATGGCTACACCTTC; cdr3_aa: CASSDSPTVYGYTF
d_call: NA; v_call: TRBV19; cdr3_length: 15; j_call: TRBJ1-5; clone_size: NA; cdr3_nt: TGTGCCAGTAGTGCCTTATTCAGGGGTAATCAGCCCCAGCATTTT; cdr3_aa: CASSALFRGNQPQHF
d_call: TRBD1; v_call: TRBV5-1; cdr3_length: 14; j_call: TRBJ1-2; clone_size: NA; cdr3_nt: TGCGCCACCGGGACAGGGGGCGTTGGCCCCGACTACACCTTC; cdr3_aa: CATGTGGVGPDYTF
d_call: NA; v_call: TRBV6-5; cdr3_length: 13; j_call: TRBJ1-1; clone_size: NA; cdr3_nt: TGTGCCAGCAGTAGGGGGGGGAACACTGAAGCTTTCTTT; cdr3_aa: CASSRGGNTEAFF
d_call: NA; v_call: TRBV2; cdr3_length: 12; j_call: TRBJ2-7; clone_size: NA; cdr3_nt: TGTGCCAGCAGTGAAGGAGGTCTGGAGCAGTACTTC; cdr3_aa: CASSEGGLEQYF
d_call: NA; v_call: TRBV5-6; cdr3_length: 14; j_call: TRBJ1-1; clone_size: NA; cdr3_nt: TGTGCCAGCAGCGGTTGGACAAGAGACACTGAAGCTTTCTTT; cdr3_aa: CASSGWTRDTEAFF
d_call: TRBD1; v_call: TRBV5-6; cdr3_length: 14; j_call: TRBJ1-4; clone_size: few; cdr3_nt: TGTGCCAGCAGGGGACGGACAGGGGGTGAAAAACTGTTTTTT; cdr3_aa: CASRGRTGGEKLFF
d_call: TRBD1; v_call: TRBV2; cdr3_length: 16; j_call: TRBJ2-7; clone_size: NA; cdr3_nt: TGTGCCAGCATACCGGGACAGGGGCCTTTGTGGTACGAGCAGTACTTC; cdr3_aa: CASIPGQGPLWYEQYF
d_call: NA; v_call: TRBV30; cdr3_length: 14; j_call: TRBJ1-1; clone_size: NA; cdr3_nt: TGTGCCTGGAGGAAAACAGGTGAAAGTACTGAAGCTTTCTTT; cdr3_aa: CAWRKTGESTEAFF
d_call: TRBD2; v_call: TRBV6-5; cdr3_length: 16; j_call: TRBJ2-7; clone_size: few; cdr3_nt: TGTGCCAGCAGTTACCAAGGGACTAGCGGTCCCTACGAGCAGTACTTC; cdr3_aa: CASSYQGTSGPYEQYF
d_call: TRBD1; v_call: TRBV5-1; cdr3_length: 16; j_call: TRBJ1-5; clone_size: NA; cdr3_nt: TGCGCCAGCAGCTTGGCACCGGACAGGTTCAATCAGCCCCAGCATTTT; cdr3_aa: CASSLAPDRFNQPQHF
d_call: NA; v_call: TRBV3-1/TRBV3-2; cdr3_length: 16; j_call: TRBJ2-5; clone_size: NA; cdr3_nt: TGTGCCAGCAGACGCCCACGGGGGGCTTCGGAAGAGACCCAGTACTTC; cdr3_aa: CASRRPRGASEETQYF
d_call: NA; v_call: TRBV4-3; cdr3_length: 17; j_call: TRBJ2-1; clone_size: NA; cdr3_nt: TGCGCCAGCAGCCAGTACAGGGGGGGGAGCTCCTACAATGAGCAGTTCTTC; cdr3_aa: CASSQYRGGSSYNEQFF
d_call: TRBD1; v_call: TRBV6-1; cdr3_length: 17; j_call: TRBJ1-2; clone_size: NA; cdr3_nt: TGTGCCAGCAGTGATTCAACCCGGACAGGACGGAACTATGGCTACACCTTC; cdr3_aa: CASSDSTRTGRNYGYTF
d_call: TRBD1; v_call: TRBV24-1; cdr3_length: 15; j_call: TRBJ1-5; clone_size: NA; cdr3_nt: TGTGCCACCAGTGATCCGGGACAGGGTCAACAGCCCCAGCATTTT; cdr3_aa: CATSDPGQGQQPQHF
d_call: NA; v_call: TRBV15; cdr3_length: 16; j_call: TRBJ1-4; clone_size: NA; cdr3_nt: TGTGCCACCAGTACCGGGGTCAGCGCAACTAATGAAAAACTGTTTTTT; cdr3_aa: CATSTGVSATNEKLFF
d_call: TRBD1; v_call: TRBV5-1; cdr3_length: 15; j_call: TRBJ2-3; clone_size: NA; cdr3_nt: TGCGCCAGCAGCTGGGGGACAGGTGATCGAAATACGCAGTATTTT; cdr3_aa: CASSWGTGDRNTQYF
d_call: TRBD1; v_call: TRBV7-9; cdr3_length: 16; j_call: TRBJ2-7; clone_size: NA; cdr3_nt: TGTGCCAGCAGCCAAACAGGGGGCCGGCTCTCCTACGAGCAGTACTTC; cdr3_aa: CASSQTGGRLSYEQYF
d_call: NA; v_call: TRBV18; cdr3_length: 14; j_call: TRBJ1-6; clone_size: NA; cdr3_nt: TGTGCCAGCTCACGGAGGGGAAGTAATTCACCCCTCCACTTT; cdr3_aa: CASSRRGSNSPLHF
d_call: TRBD1; v_call: TRBV20-1; cdr3_length: 15; j_call: TRBJ2-5; clone_size: NA; cdr3_nt: TGCAGTGCTAGTTCTGGGACAGGGAGACAAGAGACCCAGTACTTC; cdr3_aa: CSASSGTGRQETQYF
d_call: TRBD1; v_call: TRBV9; cdr3_length: 16; j_call: TRBJ1-1; clone_size: NA; cdr3_nt: TGTGCCAGCAGCGTAGGTACGGGACAGGCGAACACTGAAGCTTTCTTT; cdr3_aa: CASSVGTGQANTEAFF
d_call: TRBD1; v_call: TRBV2; cdr3_length: 13; j_call: TRBJ1-1; clone_size: NA; cdr3_nt: TGTGCCAGCAGCCGAGACAGGGGCACTGAAGCTTTCTTT; cdr3_aa: CASSRDRGTEAFF
d_call: NA; v_call: TRBV7-9; cdr3_length: 13; j_call: TRBJ1-2; clone_size: NA; cdr3_nt: TGTGCCAGCAGCGCAGGGGTTGTCTATGGCTACACCTTC; cdr3_aa: CASSAGVVYGYTF
d_call: NA; v_call: TRBV2; cdr3_length: 14; j_call: TRBJ2-1; clone_size: NA; cdr3_nt: TGTGCCAGGGCCCGGGACTTGTCCCCCAATGAGCAGTTCTTC; cdr3_aa: CARARDLSPNEQFF
d_call: TRBD2; v_call: TRBV3-1/TRBV3-2; cdr3_length: 15; j_call: TRBJ2-3; clone_size: NA; cdr3_nt: TGTGCCAGCAGCCAGGTTGGGGGGGTCACAGATACGCAGTATTTT; cdr3_aa: CASSQVGGVTDTQYF
d_call: NA; v_call: TRBV19; cdr3_length: 13; j_call: TRBJ2-7; clone_size: NA; cdr3_nt: TGTGCCAGTAGTCCGACTACAACCTACGAGCAGTACTTC; cdr3_aa: CASSPTTTYEQYF
d_call: NA; v_call: TRBV5-1; cdr3_length: 15; j_call: TRBJ1-5; clone_size: NA; cdr3_nt: TGCGCCAGCAGCTTGACGGGGGATCCCAATCAGCCCCAGCATTTT; cdr3_aa: CASSLTGDPNQPQHF
d_call: TRBD1; v_call: TRBV11-2; cdr3_length: 14; j_call: TRBJ2-2; clone_size: NA; cdr3_nt: TGTGCCAGCAGCTTAGCAGGGGGCATCGGGGAGCTGTTTTTT; cdr3_aa: CASSLAGGIGELFF
d_call: NA; v_call: TRBV20-1; cdr3_length: 14; j_call: TRBJ1-2; clone_size: few; cdr3_nt: TGCAGTGCTAGTTGGGACCGCAGGGACAATGGCTACACCTTC; cdr3_aa: CSASWDRRDNGYTF